This T cell receptor (beta chain) was identified in a study of beta chain features in type 1 diabetes. Findings of the study overall: VDJ junctions from type 1 diabetes patients carried fewer insertions and larger deletions.

The sequenced template was cDNA made from the entire isolated RNA. Regulatory, naive and central memory T cell samples averaged about 3.5 million reads. TCRdb's copy holds only in-frame clones and misses some; the assay was immunoSEQ multiplex PCR. The sample lists fewer than 650,000 clones, 15% to 19% occurring once. The collection from each donor was one heparinised blood draw averaging around 120 mL. This clone was seen many times. Its target is not known. V lost 2 bases, J lost 7 bases, and 6 bases lay in between. CDR3 length equals 12 residues. Germline-derived CDR1 and CDR2 are SNHLY and FYNNEI. The sequenced sample consisted of naive CD4+ T cells from blood. V is TRBV2 and J is TRBJ2-1, with no clear D. The sequence was collected from a young man in good health. The CDR3 region has the DNA TGTGCCAGCAGTGAATCCCGGAATGAGCAGTTCTTC. Translated: CASSESRNEQFF.